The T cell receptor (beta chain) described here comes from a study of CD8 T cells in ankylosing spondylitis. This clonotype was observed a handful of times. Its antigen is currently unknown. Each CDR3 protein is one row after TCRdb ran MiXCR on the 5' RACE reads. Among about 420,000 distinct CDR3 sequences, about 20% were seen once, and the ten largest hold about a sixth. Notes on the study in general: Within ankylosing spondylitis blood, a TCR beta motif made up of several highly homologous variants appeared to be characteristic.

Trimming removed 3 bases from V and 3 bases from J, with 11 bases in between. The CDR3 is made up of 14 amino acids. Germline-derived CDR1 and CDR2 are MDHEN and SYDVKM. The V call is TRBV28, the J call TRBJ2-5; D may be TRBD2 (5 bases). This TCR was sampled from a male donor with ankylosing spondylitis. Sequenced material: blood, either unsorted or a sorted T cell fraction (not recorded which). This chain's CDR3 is CASSFLWEKETQYF. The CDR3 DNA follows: TGTGCCAGCAGTTTTTTATGGGAGAAAGAGACCCAGTACTTC.